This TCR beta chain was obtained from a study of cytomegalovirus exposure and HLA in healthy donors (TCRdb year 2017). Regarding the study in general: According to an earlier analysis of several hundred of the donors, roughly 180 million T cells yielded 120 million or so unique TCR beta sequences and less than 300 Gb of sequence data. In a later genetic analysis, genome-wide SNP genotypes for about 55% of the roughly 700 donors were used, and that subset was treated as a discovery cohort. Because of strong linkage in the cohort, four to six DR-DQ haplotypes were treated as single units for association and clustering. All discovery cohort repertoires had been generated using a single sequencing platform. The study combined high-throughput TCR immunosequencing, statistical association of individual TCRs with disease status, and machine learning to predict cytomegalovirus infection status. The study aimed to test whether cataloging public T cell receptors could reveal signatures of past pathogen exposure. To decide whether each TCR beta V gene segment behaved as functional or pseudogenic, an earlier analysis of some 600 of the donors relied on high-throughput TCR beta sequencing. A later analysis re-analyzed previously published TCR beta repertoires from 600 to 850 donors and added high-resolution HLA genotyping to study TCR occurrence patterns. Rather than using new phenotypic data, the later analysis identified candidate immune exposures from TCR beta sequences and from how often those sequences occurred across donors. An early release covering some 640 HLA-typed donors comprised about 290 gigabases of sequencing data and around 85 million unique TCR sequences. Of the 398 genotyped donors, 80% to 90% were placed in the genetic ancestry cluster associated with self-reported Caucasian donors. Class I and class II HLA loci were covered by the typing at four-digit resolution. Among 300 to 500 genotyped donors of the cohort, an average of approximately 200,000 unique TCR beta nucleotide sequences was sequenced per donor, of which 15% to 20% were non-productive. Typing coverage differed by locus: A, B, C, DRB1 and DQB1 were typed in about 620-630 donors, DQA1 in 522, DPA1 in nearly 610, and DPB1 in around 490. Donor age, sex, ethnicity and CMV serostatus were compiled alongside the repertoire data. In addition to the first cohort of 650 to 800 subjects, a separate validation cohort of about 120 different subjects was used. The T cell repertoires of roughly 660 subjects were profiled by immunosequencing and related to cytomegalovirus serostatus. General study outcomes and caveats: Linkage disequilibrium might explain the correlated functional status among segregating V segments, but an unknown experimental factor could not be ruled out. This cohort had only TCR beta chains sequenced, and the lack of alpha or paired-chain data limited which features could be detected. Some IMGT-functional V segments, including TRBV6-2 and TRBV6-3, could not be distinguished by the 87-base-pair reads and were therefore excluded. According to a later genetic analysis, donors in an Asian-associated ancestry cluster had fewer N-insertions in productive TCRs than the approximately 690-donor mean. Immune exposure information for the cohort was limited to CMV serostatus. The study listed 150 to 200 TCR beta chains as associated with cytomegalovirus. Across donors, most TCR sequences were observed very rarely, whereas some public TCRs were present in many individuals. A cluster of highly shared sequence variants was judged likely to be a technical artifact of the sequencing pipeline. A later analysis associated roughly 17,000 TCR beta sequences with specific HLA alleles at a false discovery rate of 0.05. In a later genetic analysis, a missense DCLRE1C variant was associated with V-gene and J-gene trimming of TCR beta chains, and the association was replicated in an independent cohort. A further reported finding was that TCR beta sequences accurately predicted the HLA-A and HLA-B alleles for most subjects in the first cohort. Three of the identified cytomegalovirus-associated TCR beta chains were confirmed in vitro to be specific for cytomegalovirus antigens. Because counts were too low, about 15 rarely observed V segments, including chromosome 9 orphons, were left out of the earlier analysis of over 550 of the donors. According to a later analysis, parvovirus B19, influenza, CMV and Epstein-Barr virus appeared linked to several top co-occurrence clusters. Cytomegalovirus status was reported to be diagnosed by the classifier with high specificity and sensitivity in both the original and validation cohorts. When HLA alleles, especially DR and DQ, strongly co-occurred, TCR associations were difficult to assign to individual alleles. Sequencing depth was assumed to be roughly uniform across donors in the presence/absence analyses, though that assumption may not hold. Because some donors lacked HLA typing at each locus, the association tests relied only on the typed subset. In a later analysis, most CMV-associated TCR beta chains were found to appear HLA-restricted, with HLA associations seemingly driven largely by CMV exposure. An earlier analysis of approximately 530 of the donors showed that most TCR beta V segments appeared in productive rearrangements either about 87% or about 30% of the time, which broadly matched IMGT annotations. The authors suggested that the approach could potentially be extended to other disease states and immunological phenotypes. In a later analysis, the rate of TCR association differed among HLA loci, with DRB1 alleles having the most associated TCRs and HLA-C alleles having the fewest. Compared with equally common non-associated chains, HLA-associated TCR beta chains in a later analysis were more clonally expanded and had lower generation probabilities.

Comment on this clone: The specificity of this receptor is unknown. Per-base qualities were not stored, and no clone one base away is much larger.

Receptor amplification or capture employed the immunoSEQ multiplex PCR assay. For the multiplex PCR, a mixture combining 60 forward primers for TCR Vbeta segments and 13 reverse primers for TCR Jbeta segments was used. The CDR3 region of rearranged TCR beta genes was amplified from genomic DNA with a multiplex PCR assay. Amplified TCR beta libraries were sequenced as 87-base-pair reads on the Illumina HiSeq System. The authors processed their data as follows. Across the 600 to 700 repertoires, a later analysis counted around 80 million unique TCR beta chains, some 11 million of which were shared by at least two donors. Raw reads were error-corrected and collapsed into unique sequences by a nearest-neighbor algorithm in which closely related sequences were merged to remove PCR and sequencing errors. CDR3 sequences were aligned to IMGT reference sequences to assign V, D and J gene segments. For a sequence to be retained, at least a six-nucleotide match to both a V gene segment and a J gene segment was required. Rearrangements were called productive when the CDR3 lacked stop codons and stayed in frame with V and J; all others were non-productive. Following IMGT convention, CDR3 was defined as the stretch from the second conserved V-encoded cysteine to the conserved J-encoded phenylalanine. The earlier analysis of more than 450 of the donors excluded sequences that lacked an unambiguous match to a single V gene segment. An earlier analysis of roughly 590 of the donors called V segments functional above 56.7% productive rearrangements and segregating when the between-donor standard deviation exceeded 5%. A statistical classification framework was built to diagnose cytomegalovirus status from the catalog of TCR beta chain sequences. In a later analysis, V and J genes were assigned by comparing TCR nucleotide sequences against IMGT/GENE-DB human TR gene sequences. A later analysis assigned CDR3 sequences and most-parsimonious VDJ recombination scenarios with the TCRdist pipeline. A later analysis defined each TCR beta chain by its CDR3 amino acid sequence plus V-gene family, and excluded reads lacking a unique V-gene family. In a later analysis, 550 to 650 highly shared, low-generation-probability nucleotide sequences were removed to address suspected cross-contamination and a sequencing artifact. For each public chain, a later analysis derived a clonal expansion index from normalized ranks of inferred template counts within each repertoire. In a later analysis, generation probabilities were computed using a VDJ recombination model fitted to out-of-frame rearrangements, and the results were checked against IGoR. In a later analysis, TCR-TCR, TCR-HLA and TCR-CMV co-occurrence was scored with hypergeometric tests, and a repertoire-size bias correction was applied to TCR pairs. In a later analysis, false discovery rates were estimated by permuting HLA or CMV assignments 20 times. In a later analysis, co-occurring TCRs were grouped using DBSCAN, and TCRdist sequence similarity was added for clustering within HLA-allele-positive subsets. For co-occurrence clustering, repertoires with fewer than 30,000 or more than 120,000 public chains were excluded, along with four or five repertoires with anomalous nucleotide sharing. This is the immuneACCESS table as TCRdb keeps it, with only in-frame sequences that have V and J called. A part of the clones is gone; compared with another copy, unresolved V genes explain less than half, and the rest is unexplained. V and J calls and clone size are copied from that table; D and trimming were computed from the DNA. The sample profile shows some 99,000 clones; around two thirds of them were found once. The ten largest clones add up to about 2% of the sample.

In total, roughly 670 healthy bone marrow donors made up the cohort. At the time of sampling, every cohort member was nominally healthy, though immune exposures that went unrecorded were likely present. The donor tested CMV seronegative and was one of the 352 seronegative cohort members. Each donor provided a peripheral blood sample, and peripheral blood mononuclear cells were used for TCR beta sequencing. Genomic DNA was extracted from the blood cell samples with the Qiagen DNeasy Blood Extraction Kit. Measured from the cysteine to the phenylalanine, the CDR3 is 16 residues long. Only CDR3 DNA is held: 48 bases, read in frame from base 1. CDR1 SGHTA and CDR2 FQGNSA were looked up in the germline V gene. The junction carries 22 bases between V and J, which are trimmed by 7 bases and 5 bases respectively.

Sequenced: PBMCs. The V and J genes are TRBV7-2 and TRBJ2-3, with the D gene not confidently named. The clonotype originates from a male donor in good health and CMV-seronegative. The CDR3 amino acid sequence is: CASTFLFPSVGDTQYF. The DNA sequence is TGTGCCAGCACATTCTTATTCCCTTCAGTTGGAGATACGCAGTATTTT.